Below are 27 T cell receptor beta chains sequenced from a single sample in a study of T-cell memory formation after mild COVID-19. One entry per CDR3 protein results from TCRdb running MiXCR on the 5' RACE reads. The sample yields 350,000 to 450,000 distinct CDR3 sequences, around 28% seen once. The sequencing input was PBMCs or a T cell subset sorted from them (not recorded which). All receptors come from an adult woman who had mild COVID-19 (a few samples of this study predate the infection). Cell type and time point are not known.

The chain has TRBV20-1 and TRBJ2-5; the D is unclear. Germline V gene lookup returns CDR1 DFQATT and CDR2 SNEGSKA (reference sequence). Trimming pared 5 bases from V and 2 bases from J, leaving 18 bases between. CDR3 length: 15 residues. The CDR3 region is CSAPIPRHTQETQYF. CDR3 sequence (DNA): TGCAGTGCTCCGATTCCAAGGCATACGCAAGAGACCCAGTACTTC.

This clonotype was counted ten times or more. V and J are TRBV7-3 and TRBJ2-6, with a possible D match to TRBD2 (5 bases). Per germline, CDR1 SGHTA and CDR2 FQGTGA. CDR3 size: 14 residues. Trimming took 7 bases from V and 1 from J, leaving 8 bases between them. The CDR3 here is CASTRESGANVLTF. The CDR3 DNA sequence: TGTGCCAGCACCCGGGAATCTGGGGCCAACGTCCTGACTTTC.

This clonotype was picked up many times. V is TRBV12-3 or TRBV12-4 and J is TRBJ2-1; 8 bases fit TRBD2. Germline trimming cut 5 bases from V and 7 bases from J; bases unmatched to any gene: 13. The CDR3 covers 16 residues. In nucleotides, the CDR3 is TGTGCCAGCAGTCCCCCAGGAGCGGGAGTAGAAAATGAGCAGTTCTTC. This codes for CASSPPGAGVENEQFF.

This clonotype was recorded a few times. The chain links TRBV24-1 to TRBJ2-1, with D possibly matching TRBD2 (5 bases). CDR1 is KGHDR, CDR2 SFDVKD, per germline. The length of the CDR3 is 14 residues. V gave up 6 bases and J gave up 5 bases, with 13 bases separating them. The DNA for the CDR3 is TGTGCCACCAGTCACCCGGGGAGCAACAATGAGCAGTTCTTC. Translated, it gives CATSHPGSNNEQFF.

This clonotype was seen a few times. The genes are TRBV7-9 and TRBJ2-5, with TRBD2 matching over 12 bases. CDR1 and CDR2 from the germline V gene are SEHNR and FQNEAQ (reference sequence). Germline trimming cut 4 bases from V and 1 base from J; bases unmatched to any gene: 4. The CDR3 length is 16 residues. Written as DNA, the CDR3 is TGTGCCAGCAGCTCTAGCGGGAGGGCCCCCCAAGAGACCCAGTACTTC. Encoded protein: CASSSSGRAPQETQYF. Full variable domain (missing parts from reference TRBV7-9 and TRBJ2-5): DTGVSQNPRHKITKRGQNVTFRCDPISEHNRLYWYRQTLGQGPEFLTYFQNEAQLEKSRLLSDRFSAERPKGSFSTLEIQRTEQGDSAMYLCASSSSGRAPQETQYFGPGTRLLVL.

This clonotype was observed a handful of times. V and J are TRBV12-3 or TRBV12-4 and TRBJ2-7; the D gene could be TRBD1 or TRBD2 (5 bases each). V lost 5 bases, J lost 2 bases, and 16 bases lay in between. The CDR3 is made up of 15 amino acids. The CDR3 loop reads CASSPLVWGTYEQYF. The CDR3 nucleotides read TGTGCCAGCAGTCCCCTTGTTTGGGGGACCTACGAGCAGTACTTC.

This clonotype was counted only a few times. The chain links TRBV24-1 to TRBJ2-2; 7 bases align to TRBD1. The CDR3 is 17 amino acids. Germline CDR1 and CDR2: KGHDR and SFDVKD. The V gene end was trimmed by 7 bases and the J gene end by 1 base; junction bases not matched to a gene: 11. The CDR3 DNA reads TGTGCCACCAGCACAAGACAGGGTAATCAGAACACCGGGGAGCTGTTTTTT. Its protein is CATSTRQGNQNTGELFF.

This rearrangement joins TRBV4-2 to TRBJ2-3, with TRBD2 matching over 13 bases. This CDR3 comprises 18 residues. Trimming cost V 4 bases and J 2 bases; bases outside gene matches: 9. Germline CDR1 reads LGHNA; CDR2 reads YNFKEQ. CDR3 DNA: TGTGCCAGCAGCCCCACCCCCGGGACTAGCGGGACCACAGATACGCAGTATTTT. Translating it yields CASSPTPGTSGTTDTQYF.

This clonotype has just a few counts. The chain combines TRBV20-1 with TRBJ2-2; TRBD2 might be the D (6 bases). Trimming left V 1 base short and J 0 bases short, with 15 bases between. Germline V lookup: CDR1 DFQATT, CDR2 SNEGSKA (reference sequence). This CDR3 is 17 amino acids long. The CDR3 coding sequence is TGCAGTGCTAGAGGAGCTGGCGGGAATCCGAACACCGGGGAGCTGTTTTTT. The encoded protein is CSARGAGGNPNTGELFF.

This chain's CDR3 is CASRLSGGSYEQYF. CDR3 DNA: TGTGCCAGCAGACTTAGCGGAGGCTCCTACGAGCAGTACTTC. The chain combines TRBV14 with TRBJ2-7; D may be TRBD2 (6 bases). This CDR3 is 14 amino acids long. Per the germline V gene, CDR1 is SGHDN and CDR2 is FVKESK. Trimming cost V 6 bases and J 0 bases, with 12 bases left between them.

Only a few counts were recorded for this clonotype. CDR3 coding DNA: TGTGCCAGCAAGCCGGGTGTAAACTATGGCTACACCTTC. Translating it yields CASKPGVNYGYTF. The chain links TRBV7-9 to TRBJ1-2, with D unclear. The CDR3 extends over 13 amino acids. Germline V gives CDR1 SEHNR, CDR2 FQNEAQ (reference sequence). Between the trimmed V and J ends, which lost 7 bases and 2 bases, there was a span of 11 bases.

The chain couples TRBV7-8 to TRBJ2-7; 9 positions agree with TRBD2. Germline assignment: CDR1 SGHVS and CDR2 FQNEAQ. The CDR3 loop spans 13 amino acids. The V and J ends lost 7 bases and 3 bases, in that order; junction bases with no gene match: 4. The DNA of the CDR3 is TGTGCCAGCACGCTAGCGGGGAGCTACGAGCAGTACTTC. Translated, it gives CASTLAGSYEQYF.

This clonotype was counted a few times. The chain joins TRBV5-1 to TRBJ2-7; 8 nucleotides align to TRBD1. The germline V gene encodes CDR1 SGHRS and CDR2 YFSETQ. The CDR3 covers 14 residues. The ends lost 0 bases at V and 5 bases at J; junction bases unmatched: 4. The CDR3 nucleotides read TGCGCCAGCAGCTTGGAAGCAGGGGGCAACGAGCAGTACTTC. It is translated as CASSLEAGGNEQYF.

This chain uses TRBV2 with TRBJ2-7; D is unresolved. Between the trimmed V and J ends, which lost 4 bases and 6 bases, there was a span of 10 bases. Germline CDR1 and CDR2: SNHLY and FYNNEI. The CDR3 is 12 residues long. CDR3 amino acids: CASSVGVAEQYF. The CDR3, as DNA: TGTGCCAGCAGTGTTGGGGTGGCCGAGCAGTACTTC.

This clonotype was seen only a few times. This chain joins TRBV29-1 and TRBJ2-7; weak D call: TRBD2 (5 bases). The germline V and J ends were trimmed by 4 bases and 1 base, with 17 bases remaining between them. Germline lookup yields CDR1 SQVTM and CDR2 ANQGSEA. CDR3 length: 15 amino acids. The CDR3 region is CSVVFGVHRSYEQYF. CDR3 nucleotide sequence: TGCAGCGTTGTATTCGGGGTCCACCGATCCTACGAGCAGTACTTC.

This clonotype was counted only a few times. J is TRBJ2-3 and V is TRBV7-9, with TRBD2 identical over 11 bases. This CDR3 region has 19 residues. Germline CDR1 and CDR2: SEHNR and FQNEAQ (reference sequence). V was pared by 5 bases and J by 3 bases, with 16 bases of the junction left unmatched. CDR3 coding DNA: TGTGCCAGCAGCCCCTCTCTAGTCCTAGCGGGGGGCGCAACAGATACGCAGTATTTT. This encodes CASSPSLVLAGGATDTQYF.

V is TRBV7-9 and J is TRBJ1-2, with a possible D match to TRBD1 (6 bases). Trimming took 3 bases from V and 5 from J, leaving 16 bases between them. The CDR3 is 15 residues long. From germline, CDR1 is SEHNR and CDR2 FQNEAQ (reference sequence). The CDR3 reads CASSLFITGLYGYTF. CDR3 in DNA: TGTGCCAGCAGCTTGTTTATAACAGGGTTGTATGGCTACACCTTC.

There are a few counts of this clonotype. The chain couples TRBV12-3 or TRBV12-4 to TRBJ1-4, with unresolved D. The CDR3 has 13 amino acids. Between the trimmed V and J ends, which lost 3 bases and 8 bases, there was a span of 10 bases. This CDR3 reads CASSFGQPEKLFF. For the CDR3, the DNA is TGTGCCAGCAGTTTCGGTCAGCCCGAAAAACTGTTTTTT.

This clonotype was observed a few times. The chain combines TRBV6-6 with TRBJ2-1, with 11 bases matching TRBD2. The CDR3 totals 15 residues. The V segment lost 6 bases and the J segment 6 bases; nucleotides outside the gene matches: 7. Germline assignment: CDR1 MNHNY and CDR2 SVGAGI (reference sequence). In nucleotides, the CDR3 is TGTGCCAGCAGACCGGGACTAGCGGCACCCAATGAGCAGTTCTTC. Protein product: CASRPGLAAPNEQFF.

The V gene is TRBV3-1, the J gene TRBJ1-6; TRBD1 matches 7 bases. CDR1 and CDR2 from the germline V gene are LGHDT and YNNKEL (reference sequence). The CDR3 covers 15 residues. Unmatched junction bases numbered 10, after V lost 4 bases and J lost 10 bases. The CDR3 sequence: CASSPSGQVGSPLHF. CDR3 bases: TGTGCCAGCAGCCCCTCAGGACAGGTTGGCTCACCCCTCCACTTT.

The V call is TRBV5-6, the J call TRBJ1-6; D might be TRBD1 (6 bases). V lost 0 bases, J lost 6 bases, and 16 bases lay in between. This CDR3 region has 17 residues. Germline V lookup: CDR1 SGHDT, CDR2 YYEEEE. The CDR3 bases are TGTGCCAGCAGCTTGGCCGGGAAATACAGGGCTAATTCACCCCTCCACTTT. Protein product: CASSLAGKYRANSPLHF.

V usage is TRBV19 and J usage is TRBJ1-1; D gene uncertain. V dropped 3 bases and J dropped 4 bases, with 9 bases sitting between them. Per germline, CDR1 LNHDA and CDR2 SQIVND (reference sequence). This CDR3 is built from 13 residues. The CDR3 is CASSISGSTEAFF. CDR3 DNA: TGTGCCAGTAGTATCAGCGGTAGCACTGAAGCTTTCTTT.

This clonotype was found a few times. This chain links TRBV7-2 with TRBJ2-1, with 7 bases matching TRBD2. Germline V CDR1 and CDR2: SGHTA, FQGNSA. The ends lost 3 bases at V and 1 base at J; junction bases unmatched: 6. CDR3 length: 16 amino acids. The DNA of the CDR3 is TGTGCCAGCAGCTTTTGGGGGGGAGGGTCCTACAATGAGCAGTTCTTC. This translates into CASSFWGGGSYNEQFF.

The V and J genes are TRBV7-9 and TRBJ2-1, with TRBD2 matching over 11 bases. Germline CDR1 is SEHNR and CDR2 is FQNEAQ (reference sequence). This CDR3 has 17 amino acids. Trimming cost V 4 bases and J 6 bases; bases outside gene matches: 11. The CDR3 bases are TGTGCCAGCAGCTCGGGGGAACTAGCGGGAGCACGCAATGAGCAGTTCTTC. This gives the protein CASSSGELAGARNEQFF.

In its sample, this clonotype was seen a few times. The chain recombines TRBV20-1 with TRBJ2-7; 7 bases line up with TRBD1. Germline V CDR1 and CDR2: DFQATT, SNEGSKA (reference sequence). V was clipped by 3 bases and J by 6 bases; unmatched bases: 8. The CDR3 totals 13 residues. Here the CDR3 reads CSASEGARREQYF. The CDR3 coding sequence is TGCAGTGCTAGTGAGGGGGCCAGGCGCGAGCAGTACTTC.

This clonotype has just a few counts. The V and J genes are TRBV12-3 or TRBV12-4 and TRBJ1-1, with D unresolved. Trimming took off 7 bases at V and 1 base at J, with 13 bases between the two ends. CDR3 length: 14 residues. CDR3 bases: TGTGCCAGCACCCAATTCCGCAGGAACACTGAAGCTTTCTTT. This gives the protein CASTQFRRNTEAFF.

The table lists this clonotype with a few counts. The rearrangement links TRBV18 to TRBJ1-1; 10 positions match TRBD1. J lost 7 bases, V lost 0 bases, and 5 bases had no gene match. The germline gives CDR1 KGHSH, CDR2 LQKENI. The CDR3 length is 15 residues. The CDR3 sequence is CASSPPSRDRGEAFF. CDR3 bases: TGTGCCAGCTCACCACCGTCAAGGGACAGGGGTGAAGCTTTCTTT.